The present T cell receptor (beta chain) was sequenced within a study of cytomegalovirus exposure and HLA in healthy donors. With respect to this clone: Antigen unknown.

Germline V gene sequence: CDR1 SGHRS, CDR2 YFSETQ. V was clipped by 1 base and J by 2 bases, with 9 bases between them. The CDR3 sequence is 14 residues long. Study observations and caveats: Previous analysis showed most TCR beta V segments were productive about 90% or about 30% of the time. In a later analysis, compared with equally common non-associated chains, HLA-associated beta chains were more expanded.

PCR used 60 Vbeta primers and 13 Jbeta primers. The protocol was immunoSEQ multiplex PCR, while the TCRdb copy is restricted to in-frame clones and leaves out a portion. The table has around 92,000 clones, about 85% seen once; the top ten hold roughly 3.8%. This clonotype was obtained from a female donor in good health and CMV-seropositive. The sample comprised PBMCs. The chain uses TRBV5-1 and TRBJ1-1; the D is unclear. CDR3 sequence reads: CASSLWEVNTEAFF. In DNA form, the CDR3 reads TGCGCCAGCAGCTTGTGGGAGGTAAACACTGAAGCTTTCTTT.